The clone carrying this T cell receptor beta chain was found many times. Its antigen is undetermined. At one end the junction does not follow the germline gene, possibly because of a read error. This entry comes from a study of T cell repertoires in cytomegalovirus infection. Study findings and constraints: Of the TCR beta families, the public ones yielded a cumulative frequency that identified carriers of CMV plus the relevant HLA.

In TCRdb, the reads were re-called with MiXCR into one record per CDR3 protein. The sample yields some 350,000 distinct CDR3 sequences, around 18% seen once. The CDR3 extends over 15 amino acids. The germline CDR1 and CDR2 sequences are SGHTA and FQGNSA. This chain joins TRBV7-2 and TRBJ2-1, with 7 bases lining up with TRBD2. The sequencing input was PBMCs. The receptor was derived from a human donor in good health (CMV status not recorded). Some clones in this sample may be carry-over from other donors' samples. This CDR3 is CASSLAATPYNEQFF. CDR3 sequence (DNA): TGTGCCAGCAGCCTAGCGGCCACCCCGTACAATGAGCAGTTCTTC.